Included here is one TCR beta chain sequence, with context. Its antigen is not identified. These data belong to a study of shared clonotypes between healthy human individuals. In germline, CDR1 is KGHSH, CDR2 LQKENI. This CDR3 is built from 13 residues. Trimming shortened V by 6 bases and J by 0 bases, and 8 bases separated the two germline ends. Free of recent acute infections or vaccinations, the donors were healthy HIV-negative adults. CCR7-negative CD45RA+ TemRA cells were pooled with CD45RO+ cells for CD8 memory. Measured with immunoSEQ multiplex PCR; TCRdb has only the in-frame clones, and not every one. The sample consists of about 380,000 clones, about 96% of them appearing once. General observations from the study: Non-shared clonotypes showed lower generation probabilities than clonotypes common to all four donors. Limited genetic and exposure-history diversity came from having few donors.

The origin of this receptor is a man aged 30-40 years in good health. This chain joins TRBV18 and TRBJ1-1; the D gene is possibly TRBD1 (5 bases). The specimen sequenced was memory CD8+ T cells sorted from blood. Described subset: CD45RO+ cells pooled with CCR7-negative TemRA cells. CDR3 sequence: CASSGGVNTEAFF. The CDR3 DNA is TGTGCCAGCTCGGGAGGGGTGAACACTGAAGCTTTCTTT. Complete variable domain (other parts from reference TRBV18 and TRBJ1-1): NAGVMQNPRHLVRRRGQEARLRCSPMKGHSHVYWYRQLPEEGLKFMVYLQKENIIDESGMPKERFSAEFPKEGPSILRIQQVVRGDSAAYFCASSGGVNTEAFFGQGTRLTVV.